The following is a T cell receptor (beta chain) sequence with its context. Its antigen is undetermined. TCRdb passed the 5' RACE reads through MiXCR, listing each CDR3 protein once. The sample holds 1,800,000 or so distinct CDR3 sequences, roughly a third seen once. These data come from a study of identical twins. Findings and caveats of the study: There is a chance that invariant MAIT and iNKT cells partially muddied zero-insertion analyses. Cord blood's abundant beta clonotypes had fewer insertions, unlike memory repertoires.

Per germline, CDR1 MNHNY and CDR2 SVGAGI (reference sequence). This CDR3 contains 14 residues. Trimming at V came to 6 bases and at J to 7 bases, leaving 7 bases not matched to a gene. Input material: cord blood. This TCR derives from a newborn girl in good health. The chain links TRBV6-6 to TRBJ2-7, with 12 bases identical to TRBD2. CDR3 nucleotide sequence: TGTGCCAGCAGAGAGACTAGCGGGAGTAATGAGCAGTACTTC. Its translation: CASRETSGSNEQYF.